The rows below give T cell receptor beta chains drawn from one sample of a study of T cell responses to AZD1222 COVID-19 vaccine. TCRdb's table, derived via immunoSEQ multiplex PCR, lists solely in-frame clones and lacks some. The top ten hold about 8.3% of the sample, which has under 140,000 clones, about 90% seen once. The sample here was peripheral blood, taken on day 0 of AZD1222 vaccination. The receptors originated from an adult in good health. Both conserved end residues are part of each CDR3. D genes are given only for firm matches. Clone size is given for some rows only: seen once, a few or many times, or a class if the clone is expanded.

V	J	size	D	CDR3	DNA
TRBV28	TRBJ1-6	NA	TRBD1	CASSLYETGVSPLHF	TGTGCCAGCAGTTTATACGAGACAGGGGTTTCACCCCTCCACTTT
TRBV6-5	TRBJ1-5	NA	NA	CASSPWRRRDQPQHF	TGTGCCAGCAGCCCGTGGAGGCGGAGGGATCAGCCCCAGCATTTT
TRBV11-2	TRBJ1-1	NA	TRBD1	CASSFARTGGAFF	TGTGCCAGCAGCTTCGCCAGGACAGGGGGAGCTTTCTTT
TRBV3-1/TRBV3-2	TRBJ2-1	NA	NA	CASSQERKQFF	TGTGCCAGCAGCCAAGAAAGGAAGCAGTTCTTC
TRBV5-6	TRBJ1-2	NA	TRBD1	CASSPSDRENYGYTF	TGTGCCAGCAGCCCATCCGACAGGGAAAACTATGGCTACACCTTC
TRBV6-6	TRBJ2-7	once	TRBD2	CASSLAGGPYEQYF	TGTGCCAGCAGCCTAGCGGGGGGGCCCTACGAGCAGTACTTC
TRBV9	TRBJ2-7	NA	TRBD2	CASSPLGGAVYEQYF	TGTGCCAGCAGCCCTCTCGGGGGGGCGGTCTACGAGCAGTACTTC
TRBV2	TRBJ2-7	NA	NA	CASRKDSYEQYF	TGTGCCAGCAGGAAGGACAGCTACGAGCAGTACTTC
TRBV3-1/TRBV3-2	TRBJ1-3	NA	TRBD1	CASSPRQGTSGNTIYF	TGTGCCAGCAGCCCCCGACAGGGGACCTCTGGAAACACCATATATTTT
TRBV14	TRBJ2-1	NA	NA	CASSQDLGRTGLPSEQFF	TGTGCCAGCAGCCAAGATTTAGGTAGAACGGGACTCCCGTCTGAGCAGTTCTTC
TRBV6-5	TRBJ1-1	few	NA	CASNREVENTEAFF	TGTGCCAGCAATCGGGAGGTGGAAAACACTGAAGCTTTCTTT
TRBV7-9	TRBJ1-1	NA	NA	CASSLVNTEAFF	TGTGCCAGCAGCTTAGTGAACACTGAAGCTTTCTTT
TRBV7-3	TRBJ2-7	NA	NA	CASSLQALSPAYEQYF	TGTGCCAGCAGCTTACAGGCCCTCAGCCCCGCCTACGAGCAGTACTTC
TRBV20-1	TRBJ2-1	NA	TRBD1	CSASPGTGLNEQFF	TGCAGTGCTAGTCCCGGGACAGGGCTAAATGAGCAGTTCTTC
TRBV7-9	TRBJ1-1	NA	NA	CASSPEAFF	TGTGCCAGCAGCCCGGAAGCTTTCTTT
TRBV7-8	TRBJ1-1	NA	NA	CASSLGQNTEAFF	TGTGCCAGCAGCTTAGGGCAGAACACTGAAGCTTTCTTT
TRBV5-4	TRBJ2-5	NA	TRBD2	CASSLGLTRGGGETQYF	TGTGCCAGCAGCTTGGGTCTTACGCGGGGGGGCGGTGAGACCCAGTACTTC
TRBV7-8	TRBJ1-5	NA	NA	CASSPRVSSNQPQHF	TGTGCCAGCAGCCCCCGGGTCAGTAGCAATCAGCCCCAGCATTTT
TRBV19	TRBJ2-3	once	TRBD1	CASSTYRGGTDTQYF	TGTGCCAGTAGTACATACAGGGGCGGCACAGATACGCAGTATTTT
TRBV2	TRBJ1-2	NA	NA	CASVDSDYGYTF	TGTGCCAGCGTCGACAGTGACTATGGCTACACCTTC
TRBV5-8	TRBJ1-5	NA	TRBD1	CASSLTGNNQPQHF	TGTGCCAGCAGCCTGACAGGGAACAATCAGCCCCAGCATTTT
TRBV28	TRBJ1-5	NA	NA	CASSLLQPDQPQHF	TGTGCCAGCAGTTTATTACAGCCAGATCAGCCCCAGCATTTT
TRBV5-4	TRBJ1-3	NA	NA	CASSLAGVGNTIYF	TGTGCCAGCAGCTTGGCAGGGGTCGGAAACACCATATATTTT
TRBV19	TRBJ2-7	NA	TRBD1	CASSEGAGYEQYF	TGTGCCAGTAGTGAGGGGGCGGGCTACGAGCAGTACTTC
TRBV3-1/TRBV3-2	TRBJ2-7	once	TRBD2	CASSASLAGRRHEQYF	TGTGCCAGCAGCGCAAGTCTAGCGGGGAGGAGACACGAGCAGTACTTC
TRBV19	TRBJ2-7	NA	NA	CATRTDSYEQYF	TGTGCCACTAGGACGGACTCCTACGAGCAGTACTTC
TRBV27	TRBJ1-3	NA	NA	CASSVTGTAGNTIYF	TGTGCCAGCAGTGTAACCGGGACGGCTGGAAACACCATATATTTT
TRBV18	TRBJ1-3	NA	NA	CASSPGLPSGGNTIYF	TGTGCCAGCTCGCCCGGCCTGCCTTCGGGGGGAAACACCATATATTTT
TRBV5-4	TRBJ2-2	NA	NA	CASSFLTTGELFF	TGTGCCAGCAGCTTTCTAACCACCGGGGAGCTGTTTTTT
TRBV12-2	TRBJ1-1	NA	NA	CASRLAGEVDTEAFF	TGTGCAAGTCGCTTAGCGGGGGAAGTGGACACTGAAGCTTTCTTT
TRBV18	TRBJ1-6	NA	TRBD1	CASSRALTGNSNSPLHF	TGTGCCAGCTCACGAGCGTTGACAGGGAATAGTAATTCACCCCTCCACTTT
TRBV12-3/TRBV12-4	TRBJ1-2	NA	NA	CASSSTGYGYTF	TGTGCCAGCAGTTCCACAGGGTATGGCTACACCTTC
TRBV5-8	TRBJ1-2	NA	NA	CASSLAGYGYTF	TGTGCCAGCAGCTTGGCCGGCTATGGCTACACCTTC
TRBV12-3/TRBV12-4	TRBJ1-2	NA	NA	CASSSELLEYTF	TGTGCCAGCAGTTCGGAATTATTAGAGTACACCTTC
TRBV7-2	TRBJ1-2	NA	NA	CASSFLSYGYTF	TGTGCCAGCAGCTTCCTCAGCTATGGCTACACCTTC
TRBV18	TRBJ1-6	NA	NA	CASSPRGADSPLHF	TGTGCCAGCTCACCTAGGGGCGCGGATTCACCCCTCCACTTT
TRBV5-4	TRBJ2-7	few	NA	CASSSSTALYEQYF	TGTGCCAGCAGCTCCTCGACCGCCCTCTACGAGCAGTACTTC
TRBV3-1/TRBV3-2	TRBJ2-5	NA	NA	CASSPPPGAAQETQYF	TGTGCCAGCAGCCCACCTCCCGGGGCGGCTCAAGAGACCCAGTACTTC
TRBV5-1	TRBJ1-6	NA	NA	CASSFDSGGISPLHF	TGCGCCAGCAGCTTTGACAGTGGGGGCATTTCACCCCTCCACTTT
TRBV5-8	TRBJ2-7	NA	NA	CASRSFGDYEQYF	TGTGCCAGCAGATCCTTCGGGGATTACGAGCAGTACTTC
TRBV25-1	TRBJ1-6	NA	NA	CASSTRSGNSPLHF	TGTGCCAGCAGTACCCGGTCTGGGAATTCACCCCTCCACTTT
TRBV29-1	TRBJ2-7	NA	NA	CSVGKGGSSYEQYF	TGCAGCGTGGGAAAGGGGGGGTCGTCCTACGAGCAGTACTTC
TRBV30	TRBJ1-3	NA	NA	CAWSGRSGNTIYF	TGTGCCTGGAGTGGCCGCTCTGGAAACACCATATATTTT
TRBV12-3/TRBV12-4	TRBJ1-2	NA	NA	CASSLVQGYGYTF	TGTGCCAGCAGTTTAGTACAGGGATATGGCTACACCTTC